One and the same sample provided the 6 T cell receptor beta chains below, sequenced in a study of blood T cell repertoires in COVID-19. Profiling relied on immunoSEQ multiplex PCR, and the TCRdb table lists in-frame clones only, not all of them. The table records fewer than 350,000 clones, around 89% of them present only once. Sequences were obtained from PBMCs or T cells enriched from blood (not recorded which). The receptors derive from a woman aged 18-30 years with acute COVID-19.

This clone was observed a single time. The rearrangement links TRBV18 to TRBJ2-1; 9 nucleotides align to TRBD2. The CDR3 runs 15 residues. V gave up 0 bases and J gave up 11 bases; unmatched junction bases: 8. Germline CDR1 KGHSH, CDR2 LQKENI. The CDR3 DNA reads TGTGCCAGCTCACCACCCGAGGGAGCGGGAGGAAAGCAGTTCTTC. Amino acid sequence: CASSPPEGAGGKQFF.

A single count supports this clone. The chain uses TRBV5-1 and TRBJ1-4, with D hard to call. Trimming left V 4 bases short and J 4 bases short, with 17 bases between. Germline V gene data show CDR1 as SGHRS and CDR2 as YFSETQ. CDR3 length: 16 amino acids. CDR3 region: CASSLSSGIGNEKLFF. CDR3 coding DNA: TGCGCCAGCAGCCTTTCTAGCGGGATTGGTAATGAAAAACTGTTTTTT.

This chain uses TRBV29-1 with TRBJ2-7; D may be TRBD2 (5 bases). Germline CDR1 and CDR2: SQVTM and ANQGSEA. The germline V and J ends were trimmed by 7 bases and 0 bases, with 13 bases remaining between them. The CDR3 runs to 13 residues. The CDR3 region is CSGLTSGSYEQYF. The CDR3 DNA reads TGCAGCGGCCTTACAAGCGGCTCCTACGAGCAGTACTTC.

The rearrangement links TRBV28 to TRBJ1-2; possibly TRBD1 for D (5 bases). Trimming cost V 7 bases and J 2 bases, with 11 bases left between them. This CDR3 contains 13 residues. Germline V lookup: CDR1 MDHEN, CDR2 SYDVKM. CDR3 region: CASTPGLNYGYTF. For the CDR3, the DNA is TGTGCCAGCACTCCGGGACTCAACTATGGCTACACCTTC.

The chain carries TRBV15 and TRBJ1-2; perhaps TRBD1 as D (5 bases). Germline CDR1 is LNHNV and CDR2 is YYDKDF (reference sequence). The CDR3 consists of 15 residues. V dropped 0 bases and J dropped 0 bases, with 8 bases sitting between them. The CDR3 spells CATSRDSGSNYGYTF. The DNA for the CDR3 is TGTGCCACCAGCAGAGATTCAGGGTCTAACTATGGCTACACCTTC.

This clone occurred a few times. The rearrangement joins TRBV25-1 to TRBJ2-3; weak D call: TRBD2 (5 bases). The CDR3 consists of 15 residues. Germline CDR1 is MGHDK and CDR2 is SYGVNS. Between the trimmed V and J ends, which lost 8 bases and 0 bases, there was a span of 15 bases. CDR3 in DNA: TGTGCCAGCGGTCACACTAGTGTTAGCACAGATACGCAGTATTTT. Protein product: CASGHTSVSTDTQYF.